The 3 T cell receptor beta chains reported below all come from one sample, sequenced in a study of control samples from healthy donors and cancer patients. Using immunoSEQ multiplex PCR, the repertoire was profiled, and TCRdb retains in-frame clones only, with some absent. The table records some 130,000 clones, around 90% of them present only once. The sequenced sample consisted of blood. These receptors were taken from a man between 18 and 35 years old in good health.

J is TRBJ2-5 and V is TRBV4-3; the D gene is possibly TRBD2 (6 bases). Per germline, CDR1 LGHNA and CDR2 YSLEER. Trimming cost V 2 bases and J 2 bases, with 9 bases left between them. CDR3 size: 14 residues. The CDR3 DNA reads TGCGCCAGCAGCCAACTCGGGGGACAAGAGACCCAGTACTTC. Amino acids: CASSQLGGQETQYF.

This rearrangement joins TRBV13 to TRBJ1-2; 7 positions match TRBD1. Germline V gives CDR1 PRHDT, CDR2 FYEKMQ (reference sequence). The CDR3 consists of 13 residues. Unmatched junction bases numbered 4, after V lost 6 bases and J lost 3 bases. The CDR3 bases are TGTGCCAGCAGTTCTGGACAGGACTATGGCTACACCTTC. Translating it yields CASSSGQDYGYTF.

The chain couples TRBV4-1 to TRBJ1-4; tentatively, D is TRBD1 (5 bases). Germline V gene sequence: CDR1 MGHRA, CDR2 YSYEKL. V dropped 1 base and J dropped 8 bases, with 14 bases sitting between them. This CDR3 has 15 amino acids. For the CDR3, the DNA is TGCGCCAGCAGCCAAGTTCGGCCACCAGGGGAAAAACTGTTTTTT. It yields the protein CASSQVRPPGEKLFF.